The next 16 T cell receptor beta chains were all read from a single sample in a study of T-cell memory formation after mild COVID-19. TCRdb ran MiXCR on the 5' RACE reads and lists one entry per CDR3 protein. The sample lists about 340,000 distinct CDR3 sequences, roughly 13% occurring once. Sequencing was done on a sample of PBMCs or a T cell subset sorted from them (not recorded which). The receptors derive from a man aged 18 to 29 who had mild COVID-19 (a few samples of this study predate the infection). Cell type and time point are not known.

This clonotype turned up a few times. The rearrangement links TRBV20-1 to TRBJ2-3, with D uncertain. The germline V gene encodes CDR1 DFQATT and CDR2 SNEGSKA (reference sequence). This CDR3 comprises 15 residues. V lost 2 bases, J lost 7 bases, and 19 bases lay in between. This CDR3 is CSARTRATSLNTQYF. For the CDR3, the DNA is TGCAGTGCTAGAACCCGTGCCACTTCCTTAAATACGCAGTATTTT.

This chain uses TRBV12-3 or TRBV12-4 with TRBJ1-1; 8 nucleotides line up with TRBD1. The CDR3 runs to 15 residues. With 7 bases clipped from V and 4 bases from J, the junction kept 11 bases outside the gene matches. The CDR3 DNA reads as TGTGCCAGCACTCATCCCCCGGGGACAGGCACTGAAGCTTTCTTT. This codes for CASTHPPGTGTEAFF.

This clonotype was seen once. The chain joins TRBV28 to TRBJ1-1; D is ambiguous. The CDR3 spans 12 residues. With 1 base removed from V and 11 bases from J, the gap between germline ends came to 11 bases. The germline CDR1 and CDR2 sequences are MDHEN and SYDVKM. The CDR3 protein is CASSLSAPRAFF. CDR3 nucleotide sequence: TGTGCCAGCAGTTTATCCGCCCCACGGGCTTTCTTT.

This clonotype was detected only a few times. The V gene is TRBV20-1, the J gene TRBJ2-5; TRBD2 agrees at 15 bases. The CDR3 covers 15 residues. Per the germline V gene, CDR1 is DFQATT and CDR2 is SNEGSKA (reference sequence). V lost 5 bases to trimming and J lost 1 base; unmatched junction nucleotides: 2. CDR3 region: CSAGTSGGFQETQYF. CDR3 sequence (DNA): TGCAGTGCTGGGACTAGCGGGGGGTTCCAAGAGACCCAGTACTTC.

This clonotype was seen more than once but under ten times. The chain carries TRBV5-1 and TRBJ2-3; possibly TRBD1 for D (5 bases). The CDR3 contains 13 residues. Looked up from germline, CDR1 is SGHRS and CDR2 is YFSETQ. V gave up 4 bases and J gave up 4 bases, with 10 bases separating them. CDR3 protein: CASSPGAADTQYF. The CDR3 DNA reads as TGCGCCAGCAGCCCTGGGGCCGCAGATACGCAGTATTTT.

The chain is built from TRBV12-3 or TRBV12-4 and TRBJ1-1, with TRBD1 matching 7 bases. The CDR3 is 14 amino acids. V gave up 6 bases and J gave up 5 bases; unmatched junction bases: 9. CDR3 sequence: CASRPTGLGTEAFF. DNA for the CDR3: TGTGCCAGCAGGCCGACAGGGTTGGGAACTGAAGCTTTCTTT.

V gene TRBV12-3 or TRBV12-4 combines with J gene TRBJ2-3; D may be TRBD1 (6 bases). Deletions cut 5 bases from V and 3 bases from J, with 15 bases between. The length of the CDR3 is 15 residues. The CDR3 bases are TGTGCCAGCAGTCTTTGGGGGACAATTACAGATACGCAGTATTTT. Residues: CASSLWGTITDTQYF.

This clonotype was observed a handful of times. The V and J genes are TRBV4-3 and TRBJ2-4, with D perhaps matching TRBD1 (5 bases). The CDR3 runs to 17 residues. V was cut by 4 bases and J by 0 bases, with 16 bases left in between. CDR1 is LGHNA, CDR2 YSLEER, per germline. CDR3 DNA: TGCGCCAGCAGCCCTGGAGAAGGGGCGATAGCCAAAAACATTCAGTACTTC. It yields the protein CASSPGEGAIAKNIQYF.

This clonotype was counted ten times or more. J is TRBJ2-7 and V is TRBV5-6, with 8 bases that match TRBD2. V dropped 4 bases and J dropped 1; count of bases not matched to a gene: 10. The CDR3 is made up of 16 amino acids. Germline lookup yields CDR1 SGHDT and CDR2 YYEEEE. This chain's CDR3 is CASSLPASGRSYEQYF. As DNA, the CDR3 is TGTGCCAGCAGCCTCCCGGCTAGCGGGCGATCCTACGAGCAGTACTTC.

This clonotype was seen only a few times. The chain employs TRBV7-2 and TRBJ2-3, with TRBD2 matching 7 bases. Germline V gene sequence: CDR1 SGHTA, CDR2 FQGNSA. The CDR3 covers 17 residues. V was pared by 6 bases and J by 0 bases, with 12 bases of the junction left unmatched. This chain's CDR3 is CASSLRISGPSTDTQYF. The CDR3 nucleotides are TGTGCCAGCAGTCTTCGAATTAGCGGGCCTAGCACAGATACGCAGTATTTT.

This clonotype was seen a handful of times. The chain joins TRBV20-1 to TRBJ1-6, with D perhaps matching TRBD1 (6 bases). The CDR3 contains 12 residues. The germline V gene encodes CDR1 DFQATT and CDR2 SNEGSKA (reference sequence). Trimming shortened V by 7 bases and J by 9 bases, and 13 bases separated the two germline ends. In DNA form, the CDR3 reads TGCAGTGTTCGGGAAGGGGGTTCACCCCTCCACTTT. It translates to CSVREGGSPLHF.

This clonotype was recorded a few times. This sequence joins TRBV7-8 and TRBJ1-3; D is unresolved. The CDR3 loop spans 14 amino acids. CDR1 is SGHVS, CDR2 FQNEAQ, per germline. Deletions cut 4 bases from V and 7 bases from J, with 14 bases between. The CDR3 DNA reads TGTGCCAGCAGCTCAAGGTCGGACGGGAACACCATATATTTT. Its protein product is CASSSRSDGNTIYF.

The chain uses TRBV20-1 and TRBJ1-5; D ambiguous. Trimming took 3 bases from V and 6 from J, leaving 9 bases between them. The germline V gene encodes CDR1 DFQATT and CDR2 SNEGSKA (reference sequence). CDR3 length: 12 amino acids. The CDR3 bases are TGCAGTGCTAGCCGGGTACTTCAGCCCCAGCATTTT. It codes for CSASRVLQPQHF.

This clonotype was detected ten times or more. CDR3: CSARDAGVQETQYF. The CDR3 DNA is TGCAGTGCTAGAGATGCAGGGGTCCAAGAGACCCAGTACTTC. This chain joins TRBV20-1 and TRBJ2-5; D possibly corresponds to TRBD1 (6 bases). Germline V CDR1 and CDR2: DFQATT, SNEGSKA (reference sequence). This CDR3 spans 14 amino acids. V was trimmed by 0 bases and J by 1 base, leaving 9 bases between them.

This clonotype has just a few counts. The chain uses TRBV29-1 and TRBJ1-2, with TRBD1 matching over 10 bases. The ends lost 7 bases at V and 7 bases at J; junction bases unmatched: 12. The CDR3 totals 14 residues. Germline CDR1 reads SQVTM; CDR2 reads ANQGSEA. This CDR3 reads CSAIERQGARGYTF. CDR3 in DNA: TGCAGCGCAATTGAACGACAGGGGGCGCGTGGCTACACCTTC. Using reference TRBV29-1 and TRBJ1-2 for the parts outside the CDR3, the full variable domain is SAVISQKPSRDICQRGTSLTIQCQVDSQVTMMFWYRQQPGQSLTLIATANQGSEATYESGFVIDKFPISRPNLTFSTLTVSNMSPEDSSIYLCSAIERQGARGYTFGSGTRLTVV.

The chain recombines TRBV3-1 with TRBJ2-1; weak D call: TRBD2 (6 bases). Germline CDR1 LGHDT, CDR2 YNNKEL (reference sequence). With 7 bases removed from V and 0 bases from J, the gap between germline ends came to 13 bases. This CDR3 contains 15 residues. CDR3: CASKSDGSSYNEQFF. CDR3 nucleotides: TGTGCCAGCAAGTCAGACGGGAGCTCCTACAATGAGCAGTTCTTC.